A selection of T cell receptor beta chains follows, all from one sample in a study of T cell responses to AZD1222 COVID-19 vaccine. Sequencing used immunoSEQ multiplex PCR; TCRdb keeps in-frame clones, though not all of them. The table records 100,000 to 120,000 clones, 92% of them present only once. Source: peripheral blood, taken 28 days after the second AZD1222 dose. These receptors all stem from an adult who received the AZD1222 COVID-19 vaccine. Each CDR3 is given with its conserved first and last residue. A D gene is named only where the DNA matches it firmly. The size of a clone is reported for some rows only, either as once, few or many, or as a class for expanded clones.

DNA: TGTGCCAGCAGTTTGGGAGGTGGATCTTATGAAAAACTGTTTTTT; CDR3: CASSLGGGSYEKLFF; J: TRBJ1-4; length: 15; D: -; size: once; V: TRBV27
DNA: TGTGCCAGCAGCTGGACAGGGGGCGGTGACACGACACAGCCCCAGCATTTT; CDR3: CASSWTGGGDTTQPQHF; J: TRBJ1-5; length: 17; D: TRBD1; size: -; V: TRBV5-6
DNA: TGTGCCATCAATATCCAGCCCTCTGGAAACACCATATATTTT; CDR3: CAINIQPSGNTIYF; J: TRBJ1-3; length: 14; D: -; size: -; V: TRBV10-3
DNA: TGTGCCAGCAGCCCCGGCCCCTATGGCTACACCTTC; CDR3: CASSPGPYGYTF; J: TRBJ1-2; length: 12; D: -; size: -; V: TRBV5-4
DNA: TGTGCCAGCAGTGGCTTCCGAAACTATGGCTACACCTTC; CDR3: CASSGFRNYGYTF; J: TRBJ1-2; length: 13; D: -; size: -; V: TRBV2
DNA: TGTGCCAGCAGCTTGGTCTTGGCCCTAGGCCAAGAGACCCAGTACTTC; CDR3: CASSLVLALGQETQYF; J: TRBJ2-5; length: 16; D: -; size: -; V: TRBV7-2
DNA: TGTGCCAGCAGCTTAGGCCGGACAGGCACGAGCTCCTACAATGAGCAGTTCTTC; CDR3: CASSLGRTGTSSYNEQFF; J: TRBJ2-1; length: 18; D: TRBD1; size: once; V: TRBV7-6
DNA: TGTGCCAGCAGCTTAGAGGAGGGTGAAAAACTGTTTTTT; CDR3: CASSLEEGEKLFF; J: TRBJ1-4; length: 13; D: -; size: -; V: TRBV7-9
DNA: TGCAGCGTTTGGGACGTATATGGCTACACCTTC; CDR3: CSVWDVYGYTF; J: TRBJ1-2; length: 11; D: -; size: -; V: TRBV29-1
DNA: TGTGCCAGCAGCTTATGGAAAGGGGTCAATGGCAATCAGCCCCAGCATTTT; CDR3: CASSLWKGVNGNQPQHF; J: TRBJ1-5; length: 17; D: -; size: -; V: TRBV7-9
DNA: TGTGCCAGTAGTACCCCTCGACAGGGCCCGAACACTGAAGCTTTCTTT; CDR3: CASSTPRQGPNTEAFF; J: TRBJ1-1; length: 16; D: TRBD1; size: -; V: TRBV19
DNA: TGTGCCAGCAGTTTTTCAGGGGGGACTGAAGCTTTCTTT; CDR3: CASSFSGGTEAFF; J: TRBJ1-1; length: 13; D: TRBD1; size: -; V: TRBV6-5
DNA: TGTGCCAGCAGGGGCACCGGGGAGCTGTTTTTT; CDR3: CASRGTGELFF; J: TRBJ2-2; length: 11; D: -; size: -; V: TRBV12-3/TRBV12-4
DNA: TGTGCCAGCTTGGGCCCTAGGGAGCAGTTCTTC; CDR3: CASLGPREQFF; J: TRBJ2-1; length: 11; D: -; size: -; V: TRBV3-1/TRBV3-2
DNA: TGTGCCATCAGCGGCGCTCCAGGGGGCCCGAACACTGAAGCTTTCTTT; CDR3: CAISGAPGGPNTEAFF; J: TRBJ1-1; length: 16; D: TRBD1; size: -; V: TRBV10-3